The 10 T cell receptor beta chains reported below all come from one sample, sequenced in a study of beta chain features in type 1 diabetes (dated by TCRdb to the late 2010s). Receptor libraries were prepared by the immunoSEQ multiplex PCR assay. The entire isolated RNA was reverse transcribed using the High Capacity cDNA Reverse Transcription Kit, and thus expressed TCRB transcripts were sequenced. TCRdb holds this immuneACCESS table with in-frame rearrangements only. Some clones are missing; in checked studies, unresolved V genes explain under half, and the rest has no known cause. The sample table contains more than 150,000 clones; only one count was recorded for around 13% of them. The ten largest clones capture 0.6% to 0.8% of the sample. Sample: central memory CD4+ T cells from blood. These receptors all come from a woman in her late teens or twenties in good health.

This clone occurred many times. The gene calls are TRBV6-1 and TRBJ2-1; 9 bases match TRBD2. The CDR3 spans 16 residues. Trimming at V came to 2 bases and at J to 13 bases, leaving 15 bases not matched to a gene. Germline values: CDR1 MNHNS, CDR2 SASEGT. In DNA form, the CDR3 reads TGTGCCAGCAGTGAATATCCTGGGACTAGCTCTTATTCCCAGTTCTTC. Its protein is CASSEYPGTSSYSQFF.

The V gene is TRBV10-3, the J gene TRBJ2-7; 7 bases line up with TRBD1. The ends lost 6 bases at V and 0 bases at J; junction bases unmatched: 8. The CDR3 consists of 15 residues. Germline assignment: CDR1 ENHRY and CDR2 SYGVKD. CDR3 sequence: CAIRSDRSSSYEQYF. CDR3 DNA sequence: TGTGCCATCAGATCGGACAGGTCGAGCTCCTACGAGCAGTACTTC.

The V and J genes are TRBV5-1 and TRBJ2-2; 9 nucleotides align to TRBD2. The CDR3 has 16 residues. V was clipped by 0 bases and J by 4 bases; unmatched bases: 4. The germline V gene encodes CDR1 SGHRS and CDR2 YFSETQ. The CDR3 sequence is CASSLVLAGATGELFF. CDR3 bases: TGCGCCAGCAGCTTGGTGTTAGCGGGAGCCACCGGGGAGCTGTTTTTT.

The chain carries TRBV29-1 and TRBJ1-2; 8 nucleotides align to TRBD1. The V gene's germline CDR1 is SQVTM and CDR2 ANQGSEA. The CDR3 contains 16 residues. The V segment lost 3 bases and the J segment 2 bases; nucleotides outside the gene matches: 11. For the CDR3, the DNA is TGCAGCGTTGATAAGGGTGCGGGACAGGAGAACTATGGCTACACCTTC. This codes for CSVDKGAGQENYGYTF. Full variable domain (rest looked up from reference TRBV29-1 and TRBJ1-2): SAVISQKPSRDICQRGTSLTIQCQVDSQVTMMFWYRQQPGQSLTLIATANQGSEATYESGFVIDKFPISRPNLTFSTLTVSNMSPEDSSIYLCSVDKGAGQENYGYTFGSGTRLTVV.

The CDR3 loop reads CASSLMQVPMNTEAFF. As DNA, the CDR3 is TGTGCCAGCAGCTTAATGCAGGTACCCATGAACACTGAAGCTTTCTTT. The chain uses TRBV7-9 and TRBJ1-1; no reliable D call. CDR1 and CDR2 (germline): SEHNR, FQNEAQ (reference sequence). CDR3 size: 16 residues. The germline V and J ends were trimmed by 2 bases and 0 bases, with 13 bases remaining between them.

This clone was detected only a few times. The chain combines TRBV11-2 with TRBJ2-1, with TRBD2 as a possible D gene (6 bases). With 4 bases removed from V and 8 bases from J, the gap between germline ends came to 9 bases. The length of the CDR3 is 12 residues. The V gene's germline CDR1 is SGHAT and CDR2 FQNNGV. The CDR3 here is CASSSERDEQFF. CDR3 nucleotides: TGTGCCAGCAGCTCCGAGCGGGATGAGCAGTTCTTC. Full variable domain (missing parts from reference TRBV11-2 and TRBJ2-1): EAGVAQSPRYKIIEKRQSVAFWCNPISGHATLYWYQQILGQGPKLLIQFQNNGVVDDSQLPKDRFSAERLKGVDSTLKIQPAKLEDSAVYLCASSSERDEQFFGPGTRLTVL.

This clone was seen more than once but under ten times. V gene TRBV2 combines with J gene TRBJ2-7; 7 bases agree with TRBD2. The CDR3 is made up of 13 amino acids. The V segment lost 6 bases and the J segment 7 bases; nucleotides outside the gene matches: 9. Germline CDR1 is SNHLY and CDR2 is FYNNEI. The CDR3 sequence: CASRRREAGEQYF. The CDR3 DNA reads TGTGCCAGCAGGAGAAGGGAAGCGGGGGAGCAGTACTTC. Full variable domain (remainder filled in from reference TRBV2 and TRBJ2-7): EPEVTQTPSHQVTQMGQEVILRCVPISNHLYFYWYRQILGQKVEFLVSFYNNEISEKSEIFDDQFSVERPDGSNFTLKIRSTKLEDSAMYFCASRRREAGEQYFGPGTRLTVT.

A few counts support this clone. The rearrangement joins TRBV28 to TRBJ2-6; weak D call: TRBD1 (6 bases). This CDR3 is 15 amino acids long. V was pared by 4 bases and J by 4 bases, with 11 bases between. Germline CDR1 MDHEN, CDR2 SYDVKM. The CDR3 spells CASSSTGSGANVLTF. DNA for the CDR3: TGTGCCAGCAGTTCGACAGGCTCAGGGGCCAACGTCCTGACTTTC.

This chain uses TRBV11-2 with TRBJ1-5, with TRBD1 matching 8 bases. The CDR3 is 17 amino acids. The germline CDR1 and CDR2 sequences are SGHAT and FQNNGV. V lost 4 bases, J lost 2 bases, and 10 bases stayed unmatched. CDR3 nucleotide sequence: TGTGCCAGCAGCTCCTCCTTGACGGGACAGGGCAATCAGCCCCAGCATTTT. Protein: CASSSSLTGQGNQPQHF. Filled out from reference TRBV11-2 and TRBJ1-5, the complete variable domain reads EAGVAQSPRYKIIEKRQSVAFWCNPISGHATLYWYQQILGQGPKLLIQFQNNGVVDDSQLPKDRFSAERLKGVDSTLKIQPAKLEDSAVYLCASSSSLTGQGNQPQHFGDGTRLSIL.

This clone was counted only a few times. The J gene is TRBJ2-3, the V gene TRBV7-9; D perhaps matches TRBD2 (6 bases). Deletions cut 2 bases from V and 0 bases from J, with 18 bases between. The V gene's germline CDR1 is SEHNR and CDR2 FQNEAQ (reference sequence). The CDR3 runs 18 residues. The CDR3 reads CASSLTVASATSTDTQYF. CDR3 nucleotide sequence: TGTGCCAGCAGCTTAACAGTGGCTAGCGCTACTAGCACAGATACGCAGTATTTT.